This TCR beta chain was sequenced for a study of blood T cells in healthy people across ages. This clonotype occurred a few times. The target antigen is unknown. The CDR3 is made up of 15 amino acids. J was trimmed by 8 bases and V by 3 bases; bases with no gene match: 11. Germline values: CDR1 MNHNS, CDR2 SASEGT. Study-level results: As age increased, TCR beta diversity per million T cells fell in a roughly linear fashion.

Sample-barcoded 5' priming and a J-beta primer mix drove a second PCR of roughly 6 to 12 cycles. TCRdb reprocessed the 5' RACE reads with MiXCR, giving one entry per CDR3 protein. The data contain about 280,000 distinct CDR3 sequences, less than 30% of them singletons. The TCR originated in a woman between 65 and 79 years old in good health. What was sequenced was blood. V gene TRBV6-1 combines with J gene TRBJ1-2; 8 bases are shared with TRBD1. CDR3 sequence reads: CASSERQGPTGGYTF. CDR3 DNA: TGTGCCAGCAGTGAGCGACAGGGGCCGACGGGCGGCTACACCTTC.